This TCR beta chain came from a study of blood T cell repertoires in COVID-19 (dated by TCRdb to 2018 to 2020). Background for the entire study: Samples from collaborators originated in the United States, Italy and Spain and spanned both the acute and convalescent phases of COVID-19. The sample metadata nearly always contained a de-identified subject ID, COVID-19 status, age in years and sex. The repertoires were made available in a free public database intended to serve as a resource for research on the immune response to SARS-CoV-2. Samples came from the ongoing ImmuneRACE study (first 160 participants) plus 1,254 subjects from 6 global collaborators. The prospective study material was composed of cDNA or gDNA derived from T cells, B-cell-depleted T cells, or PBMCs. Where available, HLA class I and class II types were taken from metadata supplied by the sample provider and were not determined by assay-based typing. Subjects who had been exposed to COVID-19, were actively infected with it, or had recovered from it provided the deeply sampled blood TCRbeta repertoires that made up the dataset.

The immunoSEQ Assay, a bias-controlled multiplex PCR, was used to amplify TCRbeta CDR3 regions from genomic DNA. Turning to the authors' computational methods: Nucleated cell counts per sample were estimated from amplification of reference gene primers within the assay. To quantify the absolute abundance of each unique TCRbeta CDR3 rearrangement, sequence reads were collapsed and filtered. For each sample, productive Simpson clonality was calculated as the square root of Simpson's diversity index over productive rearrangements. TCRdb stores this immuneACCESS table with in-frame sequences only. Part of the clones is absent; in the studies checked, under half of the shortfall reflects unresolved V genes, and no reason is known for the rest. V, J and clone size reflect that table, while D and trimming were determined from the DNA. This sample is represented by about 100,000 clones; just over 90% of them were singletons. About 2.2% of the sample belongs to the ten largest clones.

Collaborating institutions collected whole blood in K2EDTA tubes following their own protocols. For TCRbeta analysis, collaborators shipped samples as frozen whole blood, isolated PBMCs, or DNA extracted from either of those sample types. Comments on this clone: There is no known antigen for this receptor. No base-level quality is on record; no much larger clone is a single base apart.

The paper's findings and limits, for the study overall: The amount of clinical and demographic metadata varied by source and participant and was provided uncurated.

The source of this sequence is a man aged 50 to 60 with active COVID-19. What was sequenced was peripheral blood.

The nucleotide sequence reads as follows: TGTGCCACACACGTCGGGGTGAACACTGAAGCTTTCTTT. This codes for CATHVGVNTEAFF. The V and J segments used are TRBV28 and TRBJ1-1; confidence is insufficient to name the D gene. CDR1 and CDR2, looked up from the germline V gene, are MDHEN and SYDVKM. V loses 10 bases, J loses 0 bases, and the germline ends lie 12 bases apart. The CDR3 contains 13 residues, cysteine and phenylalanine counted. Only the CDR3 part of the read is kept: 39 bases, read in frame from the first base.